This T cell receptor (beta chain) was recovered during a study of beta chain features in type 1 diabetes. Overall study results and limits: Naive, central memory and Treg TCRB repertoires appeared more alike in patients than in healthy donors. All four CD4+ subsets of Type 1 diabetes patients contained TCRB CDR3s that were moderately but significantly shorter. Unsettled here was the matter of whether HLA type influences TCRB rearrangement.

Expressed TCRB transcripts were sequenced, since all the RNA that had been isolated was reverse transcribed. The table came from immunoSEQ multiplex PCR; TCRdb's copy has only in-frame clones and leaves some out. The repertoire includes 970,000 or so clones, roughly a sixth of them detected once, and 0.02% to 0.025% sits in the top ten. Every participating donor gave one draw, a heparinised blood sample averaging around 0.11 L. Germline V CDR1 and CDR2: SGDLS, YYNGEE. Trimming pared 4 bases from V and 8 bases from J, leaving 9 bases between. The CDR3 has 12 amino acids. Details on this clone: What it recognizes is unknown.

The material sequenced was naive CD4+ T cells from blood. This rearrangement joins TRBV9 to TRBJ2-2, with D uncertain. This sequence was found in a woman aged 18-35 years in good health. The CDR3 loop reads CASSPVRGELFF. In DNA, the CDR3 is TGTGCCAGCAGCCCCGTCAGAGGGGAGCTGTTTTTT.